These 27 T cell receptor beta chains were sequenced from one sample in a study of T cell responses to AZD1222 COVID-19 vaccine (dated by TCRdb to the early 2020s). Library preparation employed the immunoSEQ multiplex PCR assay. In TCRdb, the immuneACCESS table is reduced to in-frame sequences with V and J assigned. These tables do not hold every clone; where another copy was compared, an unresolved V gene accounts for under half, and the others remain unexplained. The sample table records 150,000 or so clones; 80% to 90% of these occur just once. The ten biggest clones cover 4.5% to 6.5% of the sample. The sample's time point label, in plain terms: baseline before first vaccination. Specimen: peripheral blood, collected on day 0 of AZD1222 vaccination. Receptors originate from an adult in good health.

This chain uses TRBV6-5 with TRBJ1-1; D is unresolved. The CDR3 consists of 13 residues. The V gene's germline CDR1 is MNHEY and CDR2 SVGAGI. V lost 6 bases, J lost 1 base, and 9 bases lay in between. The CDR3 here is CASRVGSNTEAFF. CDR3 DNA sequence: TGTGCCAGCAGAGTGGGATCGAACACTGAAGCTTTCTTT.

The rearrangement uses TRBV7-2 and TRBJ2-3; 10 bases agree with TRBD2. CDR1 is SGHTA and CDR2 is FQGNSA in the germline V gene. Germline trimming cut 6 bases from V and 4 bases from J; bases unmatched to any gene: 4. This CDR3 is 14 amino acids long. CDR3 DNA: TGTGCCAGCAGGCTAGCGGGAGCGGCAGATACGCAGTATTTT. Its protein is CASRLAGAADTQYF.

This sequence joins TRBV5-1 and TRBJ1-2; TRBD1 matches 7 bases. From germline, CDR1 is SGHRS and CDR2 YFSETQ. The CDR3 is 14 residues long. J was trimmed by 4 bases and V by 1 base; bases with no gene match: 4. CDR3 loop: CASSLKGASYGYTF. As DNA, the CDR3 is TGCGCCAGCAGCTTGAAGGGGGCTAGCTATGGCTACACCTTC. Together with reference TRBV5-1 and TRBJ1-2, the CDR3 gives the full variable domain: KAGVTQTPRYLIKTRGQQVTLSCSPISGHRSVSWYQQTPGQGLQFLFEYFSETQRNKGNFPGRFSGRQFSNSRSEMNVSTLELGDSALYLCASSLKGASYGYTFGSGTRLTVV.

The chain couples TRBV5-6 to TRBJ1-1; weak D call: TRBD1 (5 bases). Per germline, CDR1 SGHDT and CDR2 YYEEEE. Trimming took off 5 bases at V and 4 bases at J, with 12 bases between the two ends. The CDR3 totals 13 residues. The CDR3 nucleotides read TGTGCCAGCAGGGGCATGGGGGGCACTGAAGCTTTCTTT. It encodes CASRGMGGTEAFF. Full variable domain (rest looked up from reference TRBV5-6 and TRBJ1-1): DAGVTQSPTHLIKTRGQQVTLRCSPKSGHDTVSWYQQALGQGPQFIFQYYEEEERQRGNFPDRFSGHQFPNYSSELNVNALLLGDSALYLCASRGMGGTEAFFGQGTRLTVV.

The sample holds one count of this clone. The chain is built from TRBV9 and TRBJ1-2; D ambiguous. Per the germline V gene, CDR1 is SGDLS and CDR2 is YYNGEE. V dropped 6 bases and J dropped 3 bases, with 9 bases sitting between them. The CDR3 runs 12 residues. The CDR3 protein is CASTREYYGYTF. As DNA, the CDR3 is TGTGCCAGCACCCGGGAGTACTATGGCTACACCTTC.

This rearrangement joins TRBV7-2 to TRBJ2-3; 13 bases fit TRBD2. The CDR3 is 14 amino acids. Germline CDR1 SGHTA, CDR2 FQGNSA. Trimming removed 4 bases from V and 6 bases from J; junction bases left unmatched: 1. CDR3 in DNA: TGTGCCAGCAGCTCGGGACTAGCGGGGGATACGCAGTATTTT. Its protein is CASSSGLAGDTQYF. Filled out from reference TRBV7-2 and TRBJ2-3, the complete variable domain reads GAGVSQSPSNKVTEKGKDVELRCDPISGHTALYWYRQSLGQGLEFLIYFQGNSAPDKSGLPSDRFSAERTGGSVSTLTIQRTQQEDSAVYLCASSSGLAGDTQYFGPGTRLTVL.

DNA for the CDR3: TGCAGCGTCGGTGGGTACTACAATGAGCAGTTCTTC. Translation gives CSVGGYYNEQFF. V is TRBV29-1 and J is TRBJ2-1; no clear D. The CDR3 is 12 amino acids. The germline gives CDR1 SQVTM, CDR2 ANQGSEA. V shed 6 bases and J shed 3 bases, with 9 bases lying between them.

J is TRBJ2-3 and V is TRBV19, with 12 bases fitting TRBD2. CDR1 LNHDA and CDR2 SQIVND come from the germline V gene (reference sequence). The CDR3 is made up of 14 amino acids. V was clipped by 6 bases and J by 3 bases; unmatched bases: 1. The CDR3 loop reads CASRLAGGTDTQYF. The CDR3 DNA follows: TGTGCCAGTAGACTAGCGGGAGGAACAGATACGCAGTATTTT.

V gene TRBV10-3 combines with J gene TRBJ1-2; TRBD1 matches 9 bases. Germline V gene data show CDR1 as ENHRY and CDR2 as SYGVKD. This CDR3 contains 14 residues. The ends lost 10 bases at V and 1 base at J; junction bases unmatched: 7. CDR3 loop: CATRTGVINYGYTF. The CDR3 nucleotides read TGTGCCACAAGGACAGGGGTTATTAACTATGGCTACACCTTC.

The chain has TRBV29-1 and TRBJ1-2; D is unclear. Trimming stripped 4 bases from V and 7 bases from J, with 4 bases between. Germline loops: CDR1 SQVTM, CDR2 ANQGSEA. This CDR3 spans 9 amino acids. DNA for the CDR3: TGCAGCGTTGGTAGTGGCTACACCTTC. It yields the protein CSVGSGYTF.

V is TRBV28 and J is TRBJ1-3; D possibly corresponds to TRBD1 (5 bases). Trimming removed 5 bases at V and 3 bases at J, with 17 bases between. Per the germline V gene, CDR1 is MDHEN and CDR2 is SYDVKM. The CDR3 contains 16 residues. CDR3 in DNA: TGTGCCAGCAGTGTTACCGGGACTGGGGATGGAAACACCATATATTTT. Translating gives CASSVTGTGDGNTIYF.

The chain combines TRBV5-1 with TRBJ1-5, with D possibly being TRBD1 (6 bases). Germline V lookup: CDR1 SGHRS, CDR2 YFSETQ. The CDR3 is made up of 15 amino acids. Deletions cut 0 bases from V and 4 bases from J, with 11 bases between. The CDR3 here is CASSLDGTKNQPQHF. The CDR3 DNA sequence: TGCGCCAGCAGCTTGGACGGGACAAAAAATCAGCCCCAGCATTTT.

V and J are TRBV5-4 and TRBJ1-4, with 8 bases identical to TRBD1. In germline, CDR1 is SGHNT, CDR2 YYREEE (reference sequence). CDR3 length: 14 residues. The ends lost 4 bases at V and 3 bases at J; junction bases unmatched: 2. In nucleotides, the CDR3 is TGTGCCAGCAGCCCACAGGGGGCTAATGAAAAACTGTTTTTT. Protein sequence: CASSPQGANEKLFF.

The rearrangement links TRBV6-5 to TRBJ1-2; D may be TRBD1 (5 bases). The CDR3 contains 12 residues. The germline V and J ends were trimmed by 10 bases and 2 bases, with 11 bases remaining between them. Germline V gene lookup returns CDR1 MNHEY and CDR2 SVGAGI. CDR3 amino acids: CATSDTNYGYTF. The CDR3 DNA sequence: TGTGCCACCTCGGACACCAACTATGGCTACACCTTC.

The chain couples TRBV5-6 to TRBJ2-3; perhaps TRBD2 as D (6 bases). From germline, CDR1 is SGHDT and CDR2 YYEEEE. The CDR3 runs 15 residues. The V end was cut by 3 bases, the J end by 3 bases, with 14 bases between. CDR3 in amino acids: CASSWATRRTDTQYF. The CDR3 DNA follows: TGTGCCAGCAGCTGGGCGACTAGGAGGACAGATACGCAGTATTTT.

The chain recombines TRBV28 with TRBJ2-2, with unresolved D. The V and J ends lost 9 bases and 4 bases respectively, with 12 bases between them. Looked up from germline, CDR1 is MDHEN and CDR2 is SYDVKM. The length of the CDR3 is 13 residues. In DNA, the CDR3 is TGTGCCAGTCGTTTTCCTCTCACCGGGGAGCTGTTTTTT. Its protein is CASRFPLTGELFF.

This chain joins TRBV6-5 and TRBJ1-5; D is unresolved. V was trimmed by 4 bases and J by 3 bases, leaving 7 bases between them. The CDR3 length is 13 residues. Germline lookup yields CDR1 MNHEY and CDR2 SVGAGI. In nucleotides, the CDR3 is TGTGCCAGCAGTTGGACCCTCAATCAGCCCCAGCATTTT. Translating it yields CASSWTLNQPQHF.

The chain combines TRBV24-1 with TRBJ2-2; D not resolved. Germline assignment: CDR1 KGHDR and CDR2 SFDVKD. The CDR3 extends over 14 amino acids. V lost 2 bases to trimming and J lost 3 bases, with 6 bases between them. DNA of the CDR3: TGTGCCACCAGTGATTCCACATACACCGGGGAGCTGTTTTTT. Translating gives CATSDSTYTGELFF.

This clone is a singleton in its sample. The chain employs TRBV5-8 and TRBJ2-3; D possibly corresponds to TRBD2 (5 bases). The CDR3 has 14 amino acids. V shed 3 bases and J shed 3 bases, with 11 bases lying between them. Germline V gives CDR1 SGHTS, CDR2 YDEGEE. The CDR3 sequence is CASSWRPRTDTQYF. In nucleotides, the CDR3 is TGTGCCAGCAGCTGGAGGCCCAGGACAGATACGCAGTATTTT.

The chain links TRBV5-1 to TRBJ2-7; TRBD2 is a possible D gene (7 bases). Trimming left V 5 bases short and J 2 bases short, with 14 bases between. The CDR3 totals 14 residues. Germline CDR1 is SGHRS and CDR2 is YFSETQ. CDR3 in DNA: TGCGCCAGCAGTAGGGGGGAGGGCCCCTACGAGCAGTACTTC. It is translated as CASSRGEGPYEQYF. The full variable domain, rest sourced from reference TRBV5-1 and TRBJ2-7, is KAGVTQTPRYLIKTRGQQVTLSCSPISGHRSVSWYQQTPGQGLQFLFEYFSETQRNKGNFPGRFSGRQFSNSRSEMNVSTLELGDSALYLCASSRGEGPYEQYFGPGTRLTVT.

The chain has TRBV6-5 and TRBJ2-5, with D possibly called TRBD1 or TRBD2 (5 bases each). This CDR3 spans 13 amino acids. Germline V gene data show CDR1 as MNHEY and CDR2 as SVGAGI. The V gene lost 7 bases and the J gene lost 2 bases, with 11 bases spanning the gap. CDR3 coding DNA: TGTGCCAGCATTGGGGGAACTCAAGAGACCCAGTACTTC. Translating gives CASIGGTQETQYF.

The chain couples TRBV28 to TRBJ2-7; D possibly corresponds to TRBD1 (5 bases). The V gene lost 4 bases and the J gene lost 3 bases, with 7 bases spanning the gap. CDR3 length equals 12 residues. Germline V gives CDR1 MDHEN, CDR2 SYDVKM. This CDR3 reads CASSYQGYEQYF. The CDR3 nucleotides are TGTGCCAGCAGTTACCAGGGCTACGAGCAGTACTTC.

The chain recombines TRBV19 with TRBJ1-6; possible D gene TRBD1, 5 bases. V dropped 3 bases and J dropped 11 bases, with 14 bases sitting between them. The CDR3 is 14 residues long. Germline lookup yields CDR1 LNHDA and CDR2 SQIVND (reference sequence). CDR3 residues: CASSIRQGTPPLHF. CDR3 DNA sequence: TGTGCCAGTAGTATCCGTCAGGGAACTCCACCCCTCCACTTT.

This rearrangement joins TRBV19 to TRBJ1-6, with D tentatively TRBD1 (6 bases). The CDR3 loop spans 16 amino acids. V was pared by 6 bases and J by 3 bases, with 15 bases between. CDR1 is LNHDA and CDR2 is SQIVND in the germline V gene (reference sequence). CDR3 in amino acids: CASSRSRTDYNSPLHF. The CDR3 DNA reads TGTGCCAGTAGCCGATCTCGGACAGACTATAATTCACCCCTCCACTTT.

The rearrangement joins TRBV28 to TRBJ1-3; the D gene is possibly TRBD1 (5 bases). CDR1 MDHEN and CDR2 SYDVKM come from the germline V gene. Trimming shortened V by 1 base and J by 0 bases, and 16 bases separated the two germline ends. CDR3 length equals 18 residues. CDR3 bases: TGTGCCAGCAGTTTATTACGTAGAGCGAGGGGCTCTGGAAACACCATATATTTT. It is translated as CASSLLRRARGSGNTIYF.

V and J are TRBV27 and TRBJ1-2; 10 bases map to TRBD1. The CDR3 has 13 amino acids. V shed 3 bases, J shed 8 bases, and the junction held 3 bases outside the gene matches. Germline CDR1 reads MNHEY; CDR2 reads SMNVEV (reference sequence). CDR3 loop: CASSFQTGGGYTF. CDR3 DNA: TGTGCCAGCAGTTTTCAGACAGGGGGCGGCTACACCTTC.

The chain carries TRBV6-2 or TRBV6-3 and TRBJ1-1; unclear D gene. CDR1 MNHEY and CDR2 SVGEGT come from the germline V gene. This CDR3 contains 13 residues. Trimming removed 6 bases from V and 0 bases from J, with 8 bases in between. The CDR3 nucleotides are TGTGCCAGCAGCAGACCCTTGAACACTGAAGCTTTCTTT. This gives the protein CASSRPLNTEAFF.